A single sample gave rise to the 2 T cell receptor beta chains below, sequenced in a study of regulatory T cells in long-lasting Graves disease. The authors built TCR beta libraries using iRepertoire HTBI primers and Arm-PCR of CDR3 regions. TCRdb re-called the multiplex PCR reads with MiXCR, one entry per CDR3 protein. The sample has more than 300,000 distinct CDR3 sequences, 15% to 18% seen once. Regarding time point: newly diagnosed GD, antithyroid drugs for less than 3 months. PBMC-extracted RNA yielded the TCR library. The sequencing used peripheral blood mononuclear cells (PBMCs), collected at new diagnosis, from a patient treated with antithyroid drugs. These receptors were taken from a female donor with Graves disease.

As concerns this clonotype: Being one base from a much bigger clone, this may be a read error. The chain combines TRBV6-1 with TRBJ2-7; 9 bases map to TRBD1. Germline V gene data show CDR1 as MNHNS and CDR2 as SASEGT. The junction had 2 bases not matched to a gene; V was cut back by 6 bases and J by 2 bases. This CDR3 comprises 13 residues. The CDR3 sequence: CASRGQGTYEQYF. The CDR3 coding sequence is TGTGCCAGCAGGGGACAGGGAACCTACGAGCAGTACTTC.

This clonotype was counted between two and nine times. The chain recombines TRBV7-2 with TRBJ1-4; no firm D call. Per germline, CDR1 SGHTA and CDR2 FQGNSA. The CDR3 sequence is 16 residues long. The germline V and J ends were trimmed by 2 bases and 0 bases, with 10 bases remaining between them. The chain's CDR3 is CASSLNQVATNEKLFF. In DNA, the CDR3 is TGTGCCAGCAGCTTAAACCAAGTTGCAACTAATGAAAAACTGTTTTTT.